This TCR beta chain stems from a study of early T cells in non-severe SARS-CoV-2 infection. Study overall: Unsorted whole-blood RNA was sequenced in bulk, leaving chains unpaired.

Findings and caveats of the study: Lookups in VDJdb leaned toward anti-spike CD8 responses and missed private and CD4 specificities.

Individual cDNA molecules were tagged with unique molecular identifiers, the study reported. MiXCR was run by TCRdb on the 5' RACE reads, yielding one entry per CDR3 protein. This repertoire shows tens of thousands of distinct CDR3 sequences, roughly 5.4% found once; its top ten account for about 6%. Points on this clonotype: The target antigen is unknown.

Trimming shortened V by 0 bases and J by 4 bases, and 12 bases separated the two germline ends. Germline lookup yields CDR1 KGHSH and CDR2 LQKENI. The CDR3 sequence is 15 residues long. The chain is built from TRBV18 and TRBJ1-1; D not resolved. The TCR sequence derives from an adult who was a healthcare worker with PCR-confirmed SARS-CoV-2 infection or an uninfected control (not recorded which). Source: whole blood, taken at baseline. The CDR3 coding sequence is TGTGCCAGCTCACCACCATTTGGAAAGGGCACTGAAGCTTTCTTT. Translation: CASSPPFGKGTEAFF.